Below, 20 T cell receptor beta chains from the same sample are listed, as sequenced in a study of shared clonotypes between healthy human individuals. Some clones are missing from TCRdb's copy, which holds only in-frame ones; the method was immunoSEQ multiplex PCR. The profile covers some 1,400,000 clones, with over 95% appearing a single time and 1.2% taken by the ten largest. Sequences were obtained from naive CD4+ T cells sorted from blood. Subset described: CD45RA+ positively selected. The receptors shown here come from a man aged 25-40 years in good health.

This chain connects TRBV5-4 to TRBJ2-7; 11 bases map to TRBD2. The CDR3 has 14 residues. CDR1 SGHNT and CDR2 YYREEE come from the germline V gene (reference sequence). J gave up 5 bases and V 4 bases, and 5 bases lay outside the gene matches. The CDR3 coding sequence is TGTGCCAGCAGCGGACCGGGACTAGCGGACGAGCAGTACTTC. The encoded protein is CASSGPGLADEQYF. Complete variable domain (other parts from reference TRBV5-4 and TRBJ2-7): ETGVTQSPTHLIKTRGQQVTLRCSSQSGHNTVSWYQQALGQGPQFIFQYYREEENGRGNFPPRFSGLQFPNYSSELNVNALELDDSALYLCASSGPGLADEQYFGPGTRLTVT.

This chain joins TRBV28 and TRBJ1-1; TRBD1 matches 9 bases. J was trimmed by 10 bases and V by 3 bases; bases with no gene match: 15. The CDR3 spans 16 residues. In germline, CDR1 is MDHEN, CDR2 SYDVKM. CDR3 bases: TGTGCCAGCAGTTTGGAGGGACAGGGTTTTTCTGGAGTAGCTTTCTTT. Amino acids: CASSLEGQGFSGVAFF.

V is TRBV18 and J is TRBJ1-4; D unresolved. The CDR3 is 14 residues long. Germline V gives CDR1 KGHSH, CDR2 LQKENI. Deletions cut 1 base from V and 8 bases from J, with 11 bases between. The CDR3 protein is CASSPLPEEEKLFF. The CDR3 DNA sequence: TGTGCCAGCTCACCACTACCAGAAGAAGAAAAACTGTTTTTT.

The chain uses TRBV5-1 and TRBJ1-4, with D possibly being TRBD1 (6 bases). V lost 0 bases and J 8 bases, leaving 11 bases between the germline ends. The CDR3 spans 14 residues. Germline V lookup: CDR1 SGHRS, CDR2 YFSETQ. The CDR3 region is CASSLVQGQEKLFF. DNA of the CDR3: TGCGCCAGCAGCTTGGTGCAGGGGCAGGAAAAACTGTTTTTT.

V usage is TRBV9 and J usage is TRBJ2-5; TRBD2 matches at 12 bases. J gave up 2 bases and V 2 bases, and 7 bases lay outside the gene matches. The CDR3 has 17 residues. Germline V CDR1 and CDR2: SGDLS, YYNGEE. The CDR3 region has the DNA TGTGCCAGCAGCGTGGCGACTAGCGGGAGTCTACAAGAGACCCAGTACTTC. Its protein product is CASSVATSGSLQETQYF.

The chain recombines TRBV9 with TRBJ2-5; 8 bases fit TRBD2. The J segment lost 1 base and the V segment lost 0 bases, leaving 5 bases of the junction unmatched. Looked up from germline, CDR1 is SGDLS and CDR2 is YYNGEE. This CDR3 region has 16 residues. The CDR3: CASSVGSGTLQETQYF. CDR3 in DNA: TGTGCCAGCAGCGTAGGTAGCGGGACCCTCCAAGAGACCCAGTACTTC. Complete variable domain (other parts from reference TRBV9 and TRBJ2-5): DSGVTQTPKHLITATGQRVTLRCSPRSGDLSVYWYQQSLDQGLQFLIQYYNGEERAKGNILERFSAQQFPDLHSELNLSSLELGDSALYFCASSVGSGTLQETQYFGPGTRLLVL.

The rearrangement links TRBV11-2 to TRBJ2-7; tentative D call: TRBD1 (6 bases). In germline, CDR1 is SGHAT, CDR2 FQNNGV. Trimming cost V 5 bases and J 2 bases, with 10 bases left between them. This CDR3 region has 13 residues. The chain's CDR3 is CASSPTGTYEQYF. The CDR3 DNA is TGTGCCAGCAGCCCCACAGGGACCTACGAGCAGTACTTC. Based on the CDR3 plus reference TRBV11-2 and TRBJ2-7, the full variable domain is EAGVAQSPRYKIIEKRQSVAFWCNPISGHATLYWYQQILGQGPKLLIQFQNNGVVDDSQLPKDRFSAERLKGVDSTLKIQPAKLEDSAVYLCASSPTGTYEQYFGPGTRLTVT.

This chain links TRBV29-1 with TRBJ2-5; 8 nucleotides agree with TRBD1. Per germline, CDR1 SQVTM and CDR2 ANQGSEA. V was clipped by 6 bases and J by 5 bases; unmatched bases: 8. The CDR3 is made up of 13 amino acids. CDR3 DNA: TGCAGCGTCAAAGACAGGGGTCGGGAGACCCAGTACTTC. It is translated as CSVKDRGRETQYF.

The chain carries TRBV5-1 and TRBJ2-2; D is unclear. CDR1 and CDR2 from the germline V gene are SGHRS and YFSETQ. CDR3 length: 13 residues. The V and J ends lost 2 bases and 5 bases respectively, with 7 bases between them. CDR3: CASSFRVTGELFF. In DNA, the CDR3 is TGCGCCAGCAGCTTTCGAGTTACCGGGGAGCTGTTTTTT.

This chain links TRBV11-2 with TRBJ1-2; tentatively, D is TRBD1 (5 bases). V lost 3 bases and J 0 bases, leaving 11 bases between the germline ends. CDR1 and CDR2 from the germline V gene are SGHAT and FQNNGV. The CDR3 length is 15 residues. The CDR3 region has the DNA TGTGCCAGCAGCTTGACTATAGGGGCTAACTATGGCTACACCTTC. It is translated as CASSLTIGANYGYTF.

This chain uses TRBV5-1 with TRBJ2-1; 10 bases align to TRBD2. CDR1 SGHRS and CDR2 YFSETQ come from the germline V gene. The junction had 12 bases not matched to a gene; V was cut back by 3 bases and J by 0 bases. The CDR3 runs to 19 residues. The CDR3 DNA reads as TGCGCCAGCAGCTGGGGACTAGCGTCTGAACTTAGCTCCTACAATGAGCAGTTCTTC. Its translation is CASSWGLASELSSYNEQFF.

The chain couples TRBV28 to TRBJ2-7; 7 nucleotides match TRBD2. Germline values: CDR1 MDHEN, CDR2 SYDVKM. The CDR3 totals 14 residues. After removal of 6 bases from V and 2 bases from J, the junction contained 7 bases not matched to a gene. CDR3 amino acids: CASRPGGRTYEQYF. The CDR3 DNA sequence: TGTGCCAGCAGGCCCGGGGGGAGGACCTACGAGCAGTACTTC.

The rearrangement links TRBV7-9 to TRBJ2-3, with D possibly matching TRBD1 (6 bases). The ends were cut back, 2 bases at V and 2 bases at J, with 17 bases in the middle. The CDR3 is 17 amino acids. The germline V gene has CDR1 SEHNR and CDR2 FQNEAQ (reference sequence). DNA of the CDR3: TGTGCCAGCAGCTTATTCAGGGGATTAGGCAACACAGATACGCAGTATTTT. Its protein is CASSLFRGLGNTDTQYF.

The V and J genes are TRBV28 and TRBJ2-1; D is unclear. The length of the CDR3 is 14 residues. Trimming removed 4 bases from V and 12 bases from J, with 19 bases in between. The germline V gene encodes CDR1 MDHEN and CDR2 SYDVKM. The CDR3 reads CASSSLPPANGQFF. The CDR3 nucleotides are TGTGCCAGCAGTTCACTCCCGCCAGCGAACGGGCAGTTCTTC.

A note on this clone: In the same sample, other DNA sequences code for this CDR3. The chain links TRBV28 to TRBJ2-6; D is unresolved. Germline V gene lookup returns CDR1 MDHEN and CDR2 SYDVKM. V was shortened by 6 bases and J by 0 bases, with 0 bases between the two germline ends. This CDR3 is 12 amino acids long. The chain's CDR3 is CASSSGANVLTF. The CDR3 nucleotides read TGTGCCAGCAGCTCTGGGGCCAACGTCCTGACTTTC.

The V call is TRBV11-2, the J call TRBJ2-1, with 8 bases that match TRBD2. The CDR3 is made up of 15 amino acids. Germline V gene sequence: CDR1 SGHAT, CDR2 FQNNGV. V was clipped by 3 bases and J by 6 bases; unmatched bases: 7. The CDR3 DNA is TGTGCCAGCAGCTTGGGAGCGGGAGTTGTCAATGAGCAGTTCTTC. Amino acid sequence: CASSLGAGVVNEQFF. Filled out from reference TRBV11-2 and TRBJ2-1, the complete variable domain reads EAGVAQSPRYKIIEKRQSVAFWCNPISGHATLYWYQQILGQGPKLLIQFQNNGVVDDSQLPKDRFSAERLKGVDSTLKIQPAKLEDSAVYLCASSLGAGVVNEQFFGPGTRLTVL.

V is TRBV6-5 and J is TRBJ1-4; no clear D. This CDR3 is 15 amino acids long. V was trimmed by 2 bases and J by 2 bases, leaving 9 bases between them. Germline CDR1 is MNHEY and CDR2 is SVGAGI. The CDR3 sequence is CASSYIGGTNEKLFF. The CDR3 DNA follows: TGTGCCAGCAGTTACATAGGAGGGACTAATGAAAAACTGTTTTTT.

CDR3: CASSSRLAGGTNTGELFF. CDR3 sequence (DNA): TGTGCCAGCAGCTCTCGACTAGCGGGAGGGACGAACACCGGGGAGCTGTTTTTT. The chain carries TRBV7-6 and TRBJ2-2, with 14 bases fitting TRBD2. The germline V gene has CDR1 SGHVS and CDR2 FNYEAQ. This CDR3 is built from 18 residues. V was clipped by 4 bases and J by 0 bases; unmatched bases: 4.

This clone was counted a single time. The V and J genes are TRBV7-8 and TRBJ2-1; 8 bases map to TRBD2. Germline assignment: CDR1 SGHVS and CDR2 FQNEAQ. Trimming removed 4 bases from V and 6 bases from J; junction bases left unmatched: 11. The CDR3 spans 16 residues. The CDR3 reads CASSSTSAAGGNEQFF. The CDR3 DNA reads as TGTGCCAGCAGCTCGACTAGCGCCGCTGGGGGCAATGAGCAGTTCTTC.

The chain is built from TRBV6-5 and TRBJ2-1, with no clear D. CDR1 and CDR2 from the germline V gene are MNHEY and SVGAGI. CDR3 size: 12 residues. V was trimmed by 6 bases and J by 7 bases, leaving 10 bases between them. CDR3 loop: CASSLTPNEQFF. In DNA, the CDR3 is TGTGCCAGCAGCCTCACCCCTAATGAGCAGTTCTTC.